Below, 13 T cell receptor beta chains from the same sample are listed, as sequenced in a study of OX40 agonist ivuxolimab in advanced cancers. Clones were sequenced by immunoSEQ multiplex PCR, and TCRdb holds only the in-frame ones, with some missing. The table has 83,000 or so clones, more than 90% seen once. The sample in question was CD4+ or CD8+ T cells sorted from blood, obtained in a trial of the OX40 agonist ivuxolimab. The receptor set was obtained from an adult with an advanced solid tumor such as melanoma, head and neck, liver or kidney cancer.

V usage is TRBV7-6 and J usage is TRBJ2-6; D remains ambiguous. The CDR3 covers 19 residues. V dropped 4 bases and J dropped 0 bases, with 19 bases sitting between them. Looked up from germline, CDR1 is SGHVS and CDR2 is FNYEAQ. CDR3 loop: CASSSVGGDRYSGANVLTF. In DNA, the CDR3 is TGTGCCAGCAGCTCAGTCGGTGGGGATCGGTACTCTGGGGCCAACGTCCTGACTTTC.

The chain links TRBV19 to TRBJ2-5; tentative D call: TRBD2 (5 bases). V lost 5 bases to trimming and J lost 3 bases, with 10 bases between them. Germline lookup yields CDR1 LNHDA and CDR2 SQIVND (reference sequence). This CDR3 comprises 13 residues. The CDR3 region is CASSPQRKETQYF. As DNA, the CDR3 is TGTGCCAGTAGTCCCCAGCGGAAAGAGACCCAGTACTTC.

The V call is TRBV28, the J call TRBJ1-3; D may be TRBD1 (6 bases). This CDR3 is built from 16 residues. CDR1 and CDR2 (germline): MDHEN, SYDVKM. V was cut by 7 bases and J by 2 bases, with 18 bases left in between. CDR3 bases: TGTGCCAGCACCCTATCCCCGGGGGGCCCTGGAAACACCATATATTTT. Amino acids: CASTLSPGGPGNTIYF.

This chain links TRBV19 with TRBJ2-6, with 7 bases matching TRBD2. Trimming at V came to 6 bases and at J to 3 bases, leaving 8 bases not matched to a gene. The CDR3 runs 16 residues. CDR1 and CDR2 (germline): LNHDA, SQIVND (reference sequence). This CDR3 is CASRGGTRIGANVLTF. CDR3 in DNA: TGTGCCAGTAGGGGGGGGACCAGGATTGGGGCCAACGTCCTGACTTTC.

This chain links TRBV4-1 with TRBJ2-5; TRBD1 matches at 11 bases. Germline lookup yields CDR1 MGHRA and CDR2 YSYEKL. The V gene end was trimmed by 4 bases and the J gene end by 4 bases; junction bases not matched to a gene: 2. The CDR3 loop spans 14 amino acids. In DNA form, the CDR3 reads TGCGCCAGCAGCCCGGACAGGGGGCGAGAGACCCAGTACTTC. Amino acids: CASSPDRGRETQYF.

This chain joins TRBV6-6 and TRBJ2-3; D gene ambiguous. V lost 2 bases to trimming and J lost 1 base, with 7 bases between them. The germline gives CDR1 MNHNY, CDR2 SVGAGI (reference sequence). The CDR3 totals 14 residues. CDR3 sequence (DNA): TGTGCCAGCAGTTACAAACGGCGCACAGATACGCAGTATTTT. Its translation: CASSYKRRTDTQYF.

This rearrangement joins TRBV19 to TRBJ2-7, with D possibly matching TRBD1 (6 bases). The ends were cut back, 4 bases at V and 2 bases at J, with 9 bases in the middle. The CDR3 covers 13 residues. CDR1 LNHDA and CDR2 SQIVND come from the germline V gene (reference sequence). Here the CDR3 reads CASSKGVAYEQYF. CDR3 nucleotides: TGTGCCAGTAGTAAGGGGGTGGCCTACGAGCAGTACTTC.

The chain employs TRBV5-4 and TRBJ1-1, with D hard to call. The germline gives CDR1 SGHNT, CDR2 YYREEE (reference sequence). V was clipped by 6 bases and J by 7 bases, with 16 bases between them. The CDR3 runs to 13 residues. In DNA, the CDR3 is TGTGCCAGCAAACTTTTTTCATTTGATGAAGCTTTCTTT. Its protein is CASKLFSFDEAFF. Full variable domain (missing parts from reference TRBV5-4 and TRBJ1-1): ETGVTQSPTHLIKTRGQQVTLRCSSQSGHNTVSWYQQALGQGPQFIFQYYREEENGRGNFPPRFSGLQFPNYSSELNVNALELDDSALYLCASKLFSFDEAFFGQGTRLTVV.

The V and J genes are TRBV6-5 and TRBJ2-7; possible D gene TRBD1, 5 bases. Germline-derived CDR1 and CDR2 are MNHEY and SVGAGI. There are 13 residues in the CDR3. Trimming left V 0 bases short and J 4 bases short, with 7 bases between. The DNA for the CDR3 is TGTGCCAGCAGTTACTCATGGACATACGAGCAGTACTTC. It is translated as CASSYSWTYEQYF.

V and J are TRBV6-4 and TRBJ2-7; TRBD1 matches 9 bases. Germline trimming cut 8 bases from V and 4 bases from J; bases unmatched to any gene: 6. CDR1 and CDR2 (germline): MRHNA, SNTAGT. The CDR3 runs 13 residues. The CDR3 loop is CASGYRGRYEQYF. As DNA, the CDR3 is TGTGCCAGCGGGTACAGGGGGCGTTACGAGCAGTACTTC.

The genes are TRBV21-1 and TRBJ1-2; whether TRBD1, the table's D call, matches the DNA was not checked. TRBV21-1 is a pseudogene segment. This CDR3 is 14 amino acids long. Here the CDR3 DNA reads TGTGCCAGCAGCAAAGGGTGGGCCGAGTATGGCTACACCTTC. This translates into CASSKGWAEYGYTF.

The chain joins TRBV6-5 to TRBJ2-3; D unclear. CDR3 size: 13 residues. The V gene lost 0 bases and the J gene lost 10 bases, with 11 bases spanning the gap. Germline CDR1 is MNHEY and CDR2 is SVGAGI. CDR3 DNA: TGTGCCAGCAGTTACTCTAGGCAAGTGCCGCAGTATTTT. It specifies CASSYSRQVPQYF.

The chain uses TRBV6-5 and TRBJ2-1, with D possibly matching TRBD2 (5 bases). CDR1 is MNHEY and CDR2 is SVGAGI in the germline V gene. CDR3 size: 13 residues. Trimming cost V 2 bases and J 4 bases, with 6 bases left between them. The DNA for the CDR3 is TGTGCCAGCAGTTACGGCGGGTACAATGAGCAGTTCTTC. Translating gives CASSYGGYNEQFF.